This T cell receptor (beta chain) was sequenced in a study of radiotherapy plus CTLA-4 blockade in lung cancer. Background on the study: Patients showed objective responses in 15% to 20% of cases and disease control in under 35%. Study-wide points: Once radiotherapy plus ipilimumab had been given, TCR clones derived from tumor expanded in blood. Early blood T cell clone dynamics, with interferon-beta, were reported to best predict response.

Remarks on this clone: Its antigen is still unknown.

The data were produced by immunoSEQ multiplex PCR, yet TCRdb's version contains in-frame clones alone and is incomplete. The sample records over 85,000 clones, about four fifths being singletons. CDR3 length equals 16 residues. Per germline, CDR1 SGHNT and CDR2 YYREEE (reference sequence). The junction had 13 bases not matched to a gene; V was cut back by 4 bases and J by 4 bases. Those with chemo-refractory metastatic non-small-cell lung cancer were treated with focal radiation combined with CTLA-4 blockade using ipilimumab. The sequences come from peripheral blood, collected from a patient treated with radiotherapy plus ipilimumab. The chain employs TRBV5-4 and TRBJ1-1; 7 bases map to TRBD1. This sequence was found in a human donor with non-small cell lung cancer that progressed on radiotherapy plus ipilimumab. The CDR3 nucleotides are TGTGCCAGCAGCGGAATAACGACAGGGCAGGCCACTGAAGCTTTCTTT. Translated: CASSGITTGQATEAFF.